The clone carrying this T cell receptor beta chain was detected only a few times. The entry originates in a study of blood T cell repertoires in COVID-19. Germline V gene sequence: CDR1 MDHEN, CDR2 SYDVKM. The trim removed 6 bases at V and 2 bases at J, leaving 4 bases unmatched. The CDR3 loop spans 14 amino acids. Generated by immunoSEQ multiplex PCR, the TCRdb table keeps only in-frame clones and is missing some. The data contain 55,000 to 65,000 clones, 79% of them singletons. The gene calls are TRBV28 and TRBJ1-5; 7 bases agree with TRBD1. Material for sequencing was peripheral blood. This clonotype was obtained from a man in his fifties or sixties with acute or convalescent COVID-19. CDR3 DNA: TGTGCCAGCAGCATAGGACAGGGCAATCAGCCCCAGCATTTT. This sequence encodes CASSIGQGNQPQHF.